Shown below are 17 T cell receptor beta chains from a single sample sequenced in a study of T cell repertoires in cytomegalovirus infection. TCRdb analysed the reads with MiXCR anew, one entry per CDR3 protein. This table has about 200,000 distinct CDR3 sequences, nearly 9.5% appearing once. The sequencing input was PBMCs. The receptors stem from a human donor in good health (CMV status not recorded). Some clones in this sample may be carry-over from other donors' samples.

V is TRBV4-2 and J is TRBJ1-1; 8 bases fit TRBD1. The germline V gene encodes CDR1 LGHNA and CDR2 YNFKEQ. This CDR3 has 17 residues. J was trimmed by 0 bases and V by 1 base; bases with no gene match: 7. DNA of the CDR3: TGTGCCAGCAGCCAAGCCGGACAGGGCTACATGAACACTGAAGCTTTCTTT. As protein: CASSQAGQGYMNTEAFF.

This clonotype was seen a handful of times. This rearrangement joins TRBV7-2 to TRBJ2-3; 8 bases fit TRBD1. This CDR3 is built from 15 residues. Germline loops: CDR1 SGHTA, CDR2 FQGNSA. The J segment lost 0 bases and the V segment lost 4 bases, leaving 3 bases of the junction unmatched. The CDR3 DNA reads TGTGCCAGCAGCTCGACAGGGGTGAGCACAGATACGCAGTATTTT. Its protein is CASSSTGVSTDTQYF.

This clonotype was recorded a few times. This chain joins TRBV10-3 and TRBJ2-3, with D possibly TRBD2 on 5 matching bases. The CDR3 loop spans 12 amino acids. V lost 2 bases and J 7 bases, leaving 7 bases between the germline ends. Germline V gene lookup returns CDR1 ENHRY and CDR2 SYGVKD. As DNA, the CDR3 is TGTGCCATCAGTGAGGAGGGTAATACGCAGTATTTT. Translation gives CAISEEGNTQYF.

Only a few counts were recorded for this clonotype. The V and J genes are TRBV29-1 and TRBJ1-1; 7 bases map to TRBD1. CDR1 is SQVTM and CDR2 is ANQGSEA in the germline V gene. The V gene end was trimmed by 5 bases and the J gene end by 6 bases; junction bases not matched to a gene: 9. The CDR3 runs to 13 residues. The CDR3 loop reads CSVIVGQWAEAFF. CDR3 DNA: TGCAGCGTTATCGTGGGACAGTGGGCTGAAGCTTTCTTT. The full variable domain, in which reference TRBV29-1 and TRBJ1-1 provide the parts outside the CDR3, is SAVISQKPSRDICQRGTSLTIQCQVDSQVTMMFWYRQQPGQSLTLIATANQGSEATYESGFVIDKFPISRPNLTFSTLTVSNMSPEDSSIYLCSVIVGQWAEAFFGQGTRLTVV.

In DNA form, the CDR3 reads TGTGCCAGTAGTATATCGGGGCCCAAGAGCACCGGGGAGCTGTTTTTT. Encoded protein: CASSISGPKSTGELFF. J is TRBJ2-2 and V is TRBV19; D is perhaps TRBD1 or TRBD2 (5 bases each). This CDR3 region has 16 residues. V lost 2 bases and J lost 4, with 14 bases in between. Germline CDR1 LNHDA, CDR2 SQIVND (reference sequence).

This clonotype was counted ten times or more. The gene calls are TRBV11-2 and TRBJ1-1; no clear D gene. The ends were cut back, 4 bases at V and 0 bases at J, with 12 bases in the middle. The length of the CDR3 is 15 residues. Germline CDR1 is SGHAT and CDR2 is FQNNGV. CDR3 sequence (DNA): TGTGCCAGCAGCTCCGAGGGAGCCTTGAACACTGAAGCTTTCTTT. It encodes CASSSEGALNTEAFF.

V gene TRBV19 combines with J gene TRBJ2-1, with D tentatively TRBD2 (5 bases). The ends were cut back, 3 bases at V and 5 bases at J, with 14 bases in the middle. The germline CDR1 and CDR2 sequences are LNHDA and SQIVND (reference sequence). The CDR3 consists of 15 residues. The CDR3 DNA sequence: TGTGCCAGTAGTATCGAGGGATGGAACAACAATGAGCAGTTCTTC. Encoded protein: CASSIEGWNNNEQFF.

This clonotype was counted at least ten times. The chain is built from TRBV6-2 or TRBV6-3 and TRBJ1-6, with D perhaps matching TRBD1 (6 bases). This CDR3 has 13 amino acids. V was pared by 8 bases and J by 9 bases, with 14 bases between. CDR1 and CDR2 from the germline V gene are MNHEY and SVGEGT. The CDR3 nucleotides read TGTGCCAGCGGTGGGGCAGGGGTTTCACCCCTCCACTTT. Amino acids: CASGGAGVSPLHF.

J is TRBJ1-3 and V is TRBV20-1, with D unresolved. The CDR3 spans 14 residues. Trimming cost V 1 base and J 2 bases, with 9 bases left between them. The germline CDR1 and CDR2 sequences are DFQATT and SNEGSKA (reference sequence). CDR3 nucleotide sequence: TGCAGTGCTAGAGGATCGAATGCTGGAAACACCATATATTTT. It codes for CSARGSNAGNTIYF.

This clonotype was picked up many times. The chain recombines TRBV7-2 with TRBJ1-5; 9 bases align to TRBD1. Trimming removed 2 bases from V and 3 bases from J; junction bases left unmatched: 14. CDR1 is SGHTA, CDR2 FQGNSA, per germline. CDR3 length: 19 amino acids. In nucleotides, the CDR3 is TGTGCCAGCAGCTTAACTCTCGGGACAGGGTCATTTAACAATCAGCCCCAGCATTTT. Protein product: CASSLTLGTGSFNNQPQHF.

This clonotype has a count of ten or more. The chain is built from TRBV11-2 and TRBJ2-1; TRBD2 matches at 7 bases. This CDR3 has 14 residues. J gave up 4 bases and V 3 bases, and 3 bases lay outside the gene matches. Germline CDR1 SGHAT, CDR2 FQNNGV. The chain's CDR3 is CASSLLAEYNEQFF. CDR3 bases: TGTGCCAGCAGCTTGCTAGCGGAATACAATGAGCAGTTCTTC.

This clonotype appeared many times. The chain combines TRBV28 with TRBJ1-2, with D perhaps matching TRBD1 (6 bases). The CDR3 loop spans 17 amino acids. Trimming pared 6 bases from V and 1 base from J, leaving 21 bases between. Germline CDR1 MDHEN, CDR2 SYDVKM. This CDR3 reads CASRTIRDNHLNYGYTF. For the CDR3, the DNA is TGTGCCAGCAGGACAATCCGGGACAATCACCTTAACTATGGCTACACCTTC.

The CDR3 DNA is TGTGCCATCAGTGAGGGTTGGGGGCCTCCGATGAACACTGAAGCTTTCTTT. Translated: CAISEGWGPPMNTEAFF. The rearrangement uses TRBV10-3 and TRBJ1-1; possibly TRBD1 for D (6 bases). Trimming left V 2 bases short and J 0 bases short, with 16 bases between. This CDR3 spans 17 amino acids. CDR1 is ENHRY, CDR2 SYGVKD, per germline.

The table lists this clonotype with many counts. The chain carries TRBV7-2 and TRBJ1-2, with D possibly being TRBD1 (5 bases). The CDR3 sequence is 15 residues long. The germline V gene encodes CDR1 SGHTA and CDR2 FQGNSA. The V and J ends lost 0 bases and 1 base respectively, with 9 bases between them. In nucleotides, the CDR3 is TGTGCCAGCAGCTTAGCGCATGGGGGTAACTATGGCTACACCTTC. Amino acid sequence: CASSLAHGGNYGYTF. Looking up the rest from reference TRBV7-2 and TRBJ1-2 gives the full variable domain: GAGVSQSPSNKVTEKGKDVELRCDPISGHTALYWYRQSLGQGLEFLIYFQGNSAPDKSGLPSDRFSAERTGGSVSTLTIQRTQQEDSAVYLCASSLAHGGNYGYTFGSGTRLTVV.

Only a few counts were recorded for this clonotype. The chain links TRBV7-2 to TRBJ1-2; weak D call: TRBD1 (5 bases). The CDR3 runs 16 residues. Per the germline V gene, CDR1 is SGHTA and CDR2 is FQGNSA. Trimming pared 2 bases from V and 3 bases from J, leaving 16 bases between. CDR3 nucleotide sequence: TGTGCCAGCAGCTTATTGCGGGCGGGGGGAGACTATGGCTACACCTTC. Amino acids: CASSLLRAGGDYGYTF.

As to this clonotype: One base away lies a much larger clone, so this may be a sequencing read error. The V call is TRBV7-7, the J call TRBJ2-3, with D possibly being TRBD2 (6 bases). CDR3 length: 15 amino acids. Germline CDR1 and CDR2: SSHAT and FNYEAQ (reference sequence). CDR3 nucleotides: TGTGCTAGCAGCTCAGGCGGGATGGGCACAGATACGCAGTATTTT. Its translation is CASSSGGMGTDTQYF.

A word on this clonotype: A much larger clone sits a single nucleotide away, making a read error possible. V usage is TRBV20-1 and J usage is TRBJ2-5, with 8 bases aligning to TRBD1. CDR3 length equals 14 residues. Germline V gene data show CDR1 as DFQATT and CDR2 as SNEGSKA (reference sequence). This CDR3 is CGASRTGSQETQYF. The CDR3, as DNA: TGCGGTGCTAGCCGGACAGGGTCTCAAGAGACCCAGTACTTC.